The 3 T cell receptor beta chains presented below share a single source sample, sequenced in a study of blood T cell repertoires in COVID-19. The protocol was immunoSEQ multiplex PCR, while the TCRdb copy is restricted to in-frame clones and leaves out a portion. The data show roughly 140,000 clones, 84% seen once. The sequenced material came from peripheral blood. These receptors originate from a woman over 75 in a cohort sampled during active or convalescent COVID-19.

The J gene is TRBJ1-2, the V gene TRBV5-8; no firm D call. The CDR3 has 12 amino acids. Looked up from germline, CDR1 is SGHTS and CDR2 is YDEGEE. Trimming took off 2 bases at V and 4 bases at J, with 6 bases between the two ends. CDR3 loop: CASSLDTYGYTF. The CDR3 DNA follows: TGTGCCAGCAGCTTAGACACCTATGGCTACACCTTC.

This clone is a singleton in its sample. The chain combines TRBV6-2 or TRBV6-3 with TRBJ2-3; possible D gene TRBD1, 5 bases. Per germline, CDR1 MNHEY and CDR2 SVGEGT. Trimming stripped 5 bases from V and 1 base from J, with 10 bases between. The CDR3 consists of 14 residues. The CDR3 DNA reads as TGTGCCAGCAGTACAGGTTTGGGCACAGATACGCAGTATTTT. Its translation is CASSTGLGTDTQYF.

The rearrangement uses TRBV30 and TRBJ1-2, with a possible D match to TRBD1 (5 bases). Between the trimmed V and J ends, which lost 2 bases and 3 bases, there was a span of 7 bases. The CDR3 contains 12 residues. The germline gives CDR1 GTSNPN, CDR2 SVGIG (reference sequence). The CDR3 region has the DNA TGTGCCTGGAGTCCCAGGGACTATGGCTACACCTTC. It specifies CAWSPRDYGYTF.